These 30 T cell receptor beta chains were sequenced from one sample in a study of chemoradiotherapy in HPV16-positive cancers. Using immunoSEQ multiplex PCR, the repertoire was profiled, and TCRdb retains in-frame clones only, with some absent. The sample contains 29,000 or so clones, 85% to 95% of which appear only once. The specimen was blood, collected from a patient who underwent chemoradiotherapy. The receptors here all came from a human donor with HPV-associated anogenital cancer.

The chain carries TRBV4-3 and TRBJ1-1; D not certain. This CDR3 is built from 17 residues. Germline-derived CDR1 and CDR2 are LGHNA and YSLEER. V was trimmed by 0 bases and J by 0 bases, leaving 14 bases between them. The CDR3 DNA reads TGCGCCAGCAGCCAAGATTCAAGTGCCCGGATGAACACTGAAGCTTTCTTT. It codes for CASSQDSSARMNTEAFF.

This clone was seen a single time. V is TRBV5-4 and J is TRBJ2-1; D is ambiguous. V gave up 4 bases and J gave up 7 bases, with 9 bases separating them. There are 12 residues in the CDR3. Germline loops: CDR1 SGHNT, CDR2 YYREEE (reference sequence). The CDR3 coding sequence is TGTGCCAGCAGCGCACTCGGGAATGAGCAGTTCTTC. Its protein product is CASSALGNEQFF.

This clone was recorded once. This sequence joins TRBV19 and TRBJ2-3, with TRBD2 as a possible D gene (6 bases). Germline CDR1 and CDR2: LNHDA and SQIVND (reference sequence). This CDR3 is 14 amino acids long. V was trimmed by 5 bases and J by 4 bases, leaving 13 bases between them. The CDR3 DNA is TGTGCCAGTAGTGATGGAGGGCAGTCAGATACGCAGTATTTT. Translated, it gives CASSDGGQSDTQYF.

The chain has TRBV7-9 and TRBJ1-2; D might be TRBD1 (5 bases). The CDR3 is made up of 15 amino acids. V gave up 1 base and J gave up 6 bases, with 15 bases separating them. Germline CDR1 is SEHNR and CDR2 is FQNEAQ (reference sequence). The DNA for the CDR3 is TGTGCCAGCAGCTTAGTCAGGGACGGGTCGGATGGCTACACCTTC. This translates into CASSLVRDGSDGYTF. The full variable domain, rest sourced from reference TRBV7-9 and TRBJ1-2, is DTGVSQNPRHKITKRGQNVTFRCDPISEHNRLYWYRQTLGQGPEFLTYFQNEAQLEKSRLLSDRFSAERPKGSFSTLEIQRTEQGDSAMYLCASSLVRDGSDGYTFGSGTRLTVV.

The table lists this clone with a count of one. This rearrangement joins TRBV9 to TRBJ2-7; no clear D. The germline V and J ends were trimmed by 0 bases and 0 bases, with 7 bases remaining between them. Germline CDR1 SGDLS, CDR2 YYNGEE. The CDR3 is 14 amino acids. The CDR3 DNA follows: TGTGCCAGCAGCGTAGAGGTTAGCTCCTACGAGCAGTACTTC. It specifies CASSVEVSSYEQYF.

The chain uses TRBV7-6 and TRBJ1-1; D remains ambiguous. With 0 bases removed from V and 3 bases from J, the gap between germline ends came to 11 bases. The CDR3 is 15 amino acids. CDR1 is SGHVS and CDR2 is FNYEAQ in the germline V gene. CDR3 DNA sequence: TGTGCCAGCAGCTTAGCGGGGAGGGCGGACACTGAAGCTTTCTTT. It translates to CASSLAGRADTEAFF. The full variable domain, completed using reference TRBV7-6 and TRBJ1-1, is GAGVSQSPRYKVTKRGQDVALRCDPISGHVSLYWYRQALGQGPEFLTYFNYEAQQDKSGLPNDRFSAERPEGSISTLTIQRTEQRDSAMYRCASSLAGRADTEAFFGQGTRLTVV.

The CDR3 region is CASTINQPQHF. The DNA of the CDR3 is TGTGCCAGCACCATCAATCAGCCCCAGCATTTT. This chain connects TRBV9 to TRBJ1-5, with unresolved D. This CDR3 is 11 amino acids long. CDR1 is SGDLS, CDR2 YYNGEE, per germline. Between the trimmed V and J ends, which lost 6 bases and 3 bases, there was a span of 4 bases.

The chain carries TRBV5-1 and TRBJ1-6, with 7 nucleotides matching TRBD1. V trimming: 4 bases; J trimming: 6 bases; junction bases outside the gene matches: 4. Germline CDR1 SGHRS, CDR2 YFSETQ. This CDR3 is 14 amino acids long. DNA of the CDR3: TGCGCCAGCAGCCCCGGGACAGCTAATTCACCCCTCCACTTT. It is translated as CASSPGTANSPLHF.

The V call is TRBV19, the J call TRBJ1-5, with 8 bases that match TRBD1. The junction had 4 bases not matched to a gene; V was cut back by 6 bases and J by 0 bases. Germline V gene lookup returns CDR1 LNHDA and CDR2 SQIVND (reference sequence). The CDR3 has 15 amino acids. This chain's CDR3 is CASRGQVISNQPQHF. CDR3 coding DNA: TGTGCCAGTAGGGGACAGGTCATTAGCAATCAGCCCCAGCATTTT. The variable domain in full, with the rest retrieved from reference TRBV19 and TRBJ1-5, is DGGITQSPKYLFRKEGQNVTLSCEQNLNHDAMYWYRQDPGQGLRLIYYSQIVNDFQKGDIAEGYSVSREKKESFPLTVTSAQKNPTAFYLCASRGQVISNQPQHFGDGTRLSIL.

In DNA form, the CDR3 reads TGTGCCAGCAGTAGGGGCGGGGACACAGATACGCAGTATTTT. Protein sequence: CASSRGGDTDTQYF. The J gene is TRBJ2-3, the V gene TRBV6-4, with D possibly matching TRBD2 (6 bases). V shed 5 bases and J shed 2 bases, with 11 bases lying between them. In germline, CDR1 is MRHNA, CDR2 SNTAGT. The CDR3 covers 14 residues.

The chain recombines TRBV7-2 with TRBJ2-7; D unclear. Germline assignment: CDR1 SGHTA and CDR2 FQGNSA. Trimming cost V 1 base and J 3 bases, with 7 bases left between them. This CDR3 has 13 amino acids. The CDR3 reads CASSLGHLYEQYF. DNA for the CDR3: TGTGCCAGCAGCTTAGGGCACCTCTACGAGCAGTACTTC. The whole variable domain, filled in from reference TRBV7-2 and TRBJ2-7, reads GAGVSQSPSNKVTEKGKDVELRCDPISGHTALYWYRQSLGQGLEFLIYFQGNSAPDKSGLPSDRFSAERTGGSVSTLTIQRTQQEDSAVYLCASSLGHLYEQYFGPGTRLTVT.

V gene TRBV28 combines with J gene TRBJ2-7, with a weak D call TRBD2 (6 bases). The V gene's germline CDR1 is MDHEN and CDR2 SYDVKM. CDR3 length equals 11 residues. The germline V and J ends were trimmed by 3 bases and 6 bases, with 6 bases remaining between them. CDR3 DNA: TGTGCCAGCAGTTTGGGAGGCGAGCAGTACTTC. Translation gives CASSLGGEQYF. The variable domain in full, with the rest retrieved from reference TRBV28 and TRBJ2-7, is DVKVTQSSRYLVKRTGEKVFLECVQDMDHENMFWYRQDPGLGLRLIYFSYDVKMKEKGDIPEGYSVSREKKERFSLILESASTNQTSMYLCASSLGGEQYFGPGTRLTVT.

The chain links TRBV7-9 to TRBJ1-4, with D perhaps TRBD1 (6 bases). From germline, CDR1 is SEHNR and CDR2 FQNEAQ (reference sequence). Trimming took off 5 bases at V and 3 bases at J, with 16 bases between the two ends. This CDR3 is built from 16 residues. The CDR3 sequence: CASSPVAGAANEKLFF. CDR3 DNA: TGTGCCAGCAGCCCAGTTGCGGGGGCAGCTAATGAAAAACTGTTTTTT.

This chain joins TRBV4-3 and TRBJ2-7; the match to TRBD1 covers 8 bases. The V gene end was trimmed by 0 bases and the J gene end by 5 bases; junction bases not matched to a gene: 9. CDR3 size: 16 residues. From germline, CDR1 is LGHNA and CDR2 YSLEER. CDR3: CASSQDAQGAPNEQYF. The CDR3 coding sequence is TGCGCCAGCAGCCAAGATGCTCAGGGGGCGCCCAACGAGCAGTACTTC.

This clone is a singleton in its sample. The chain is built from TRBV7-9 and TRBJ1-6; TRBD1 might be the D (5 bases). This CDR3 spans 14 amino acids. Germline CDR1 and CDR2: SEHNR and FQNEAQ (reference sequence). Trimming pared 3 bases from V and 8 bases from J, leaving 11 bases between. Here the CDR3 reads CASSLTEVYSPLHF. CDR3 in DNA: TGTGCCAGCAGCTTGACAGAGGTATATTCACCCCTCCACTTT.

The CDR3 reads CATSRRGGTTDTQYF. For the CDR3, the DNA is TGTGCCACCAGCCGCAGGGGCGGGACCACAGATACGCAGTATTTT. This chain connects TRBV15 to TRBJ2-3; D is perhaps TRBD1 or TRBD2 (6 bases each). Trimming took 5 bases from V and 2 from J, leaving 14 bases between them. Looked up from germline, CDR1 is LNHNV and CDR2 is YYDKDF (reference sequence). This CDR3 comprises 15 residues.

V usage is TRBV9 and J usage is TRBJ2-1, with unresolved D. The germline V gene has CDR1 SGDLS and CDR2 YYNGEE. Trimming stripped 4 bases from V and 2 bases from J, with 13 bases between. The CDR3 length is 15 residues. The CDR3: CASSPSGNTYNEQFF. CDR3 nucleotides: TGTGCCAGCAGCCCCTCAGGCAACACCTACAATGAGCAGTTCTTC.

The chain has TRBV25-1 and TRBJ2-7; the D is unclear. Germline loops: CDR1 MGHDK, CDR2 SYGVNS. The CDR3 has 15 amino acids. Trimming removed 3 bases at V and 2 bases at J, with 14 bases between. CDR3 nucleotide sequence: TGTGCCAGCAGTGACCCTCACGGTGCAACCTACGAGCAGTACTTC. It translates to CASSDPHGATYEQYF.

The V call is TRBV18, the J call TRBJ1-1; the D gene is possibly TRBD1 (5 bases). CDR3 length equals 13 residues. Trimming took 6 bases from V and 5 from J, leaving 13 bases between them. Germline CDR1 KGHSH, CDR2 LQKENI. The chain's CDR3 is CASSPGRGTEAFF. The CDR3 DNA sequence: TGTGCCAGCTCTCCTGGGCGGGGGACTGAAGCTTTCTTT.

This chain uses TRBV9 with TRBJ1-1; the D is unclear. V lost 0 bases and J 2 bases, leaving 8 bases between the germline ends. CDR1 and CDR2 (germline): SGDLS, YYNGEE. CDR3 length equals 14 residues. CDR3 residues: CASSVAPLNTEAFF. The CDR3 nucleotides are TGTGCCAGCAGCGTAGCTCCCCTTAACACTGAAGCTTTCTTT. The whole variable domain, filled in from reference TRBV9 and TRBJ1-1, reads DSGVTQTPKHLITATGQRVTLRCSPRSGDLSVYWYQQSLDQGLQFLIQYYNGEERAKGNILERFSAQQFPDLHSELNLSSLELGDSALYFCASSVAPLNTEAFFGQGTRLTVV.

The V call is TRBV2, the J call TRBJ2-5, with 8 bases identical to TRBD2. This CDR3 spans 14 amino acids. V was pared by 8 bases and J by 5 bases, with 10 bases of the junction left unmatched. CDR1 SNHLY and CDR2 FYNNEI come from the germline V gene. CDR3 coding DNA: TGTGCCAGCTGGAGCGGGAGTTGGGAGGAGACCCAGTACTTC. Protein product: CASWSGSWEETQYF. The whole variable domain, filled in from reference TRBV2 and TRBJ2-5, reads EPEVTQTPSHQVTQMGQEVILRCVPISNHLYFYWYRQILGQKVEFLVSFYNNEISEKSEIFDDQFSVERPDGSNFTLKIRSTKLEDSAMYFCASWSGSWEETQYFGPGTRLLVL.

The chain couples TRBV27 to TRBJ2-1; 10 bases align to TRBD2. CDR1 and CDR2 (germline): MNHEY, SMNVEV (reference sequence). The CDR3 extends over 17 amino acids. J was trimmed by 5 bases and V by 5 bases; bases with no gene match: 12. In DNA form, the CDR3 reads TGTGCCAGCAGTCCCCGGGGGCTAGCGGGGGTAAACAATGAGCAGTTCTTC. Its protein is CASSPRGLAGVNNEQFF.

The V call is TRBV5-1, the J call TRBJ1-6; 11 nucleotides align to TRBD1. The ends lost 0 bases at V and 7 bases at J; junction bases unmatched: 6. Germline assignment: CDR1 SGHRS and CDR2 YFSETQ. This CDR3 has 17 amino acids. CDR3 sequence reads: CASSLAGTGGVNSPLHF. The CDR3 DNA sequence: TGCGCCAGCAGCTTGGCGGGGACAGGGGGAGTCAATTCACCCCTCCACTTT.

For the CDR3, the DNA is TGCGCCAGCAGTGACGGGACCTCCTACGAGCAGTACTTC. This codes for CASSDGTSYEQYF. V is TRBV10-2 and J is TRBJ2-7; D tentatively fits TRBD1 or TRBD2 (5 bases each). CDR1 and CDR2 from the germline V gene are WSHSY and SAAADI. This CDR3 has 13 residues. The germline V and J ends were trimmed by 3 bases and 0 bases, with 6 bases remaining between them.

The chain joins TRBV6-1 to TRBJ2-7; 9 nucleotides align to TRBD1. Germline assignment: CDR1 MNHNS and CDR2 SASEGT. The CDR3 has 17 residues. J lost 0 bases, V lost 6 bases, and 12 bases had no gene match. CDR3 sequence (DNA): TGTGCCAGCAGAGAACTATGGTCGACAGGGGGCTCCTACGAGCAGTACTTC. It translates to CASRELWSTGGSYEQYF.

The chain has TRBV28 and TRBJ1-1, with a tentative D call TRBD1 (6 bases). Trimming pared 6 bases from V and 4 bases from J, leaving 9 bases between. The germline gives CDR1 MDHEN, CDR2 SYDVKM. The CDR3 sequence is 12 residues long. CDR3 in DNA: TGTGCCAGCAGGGACAGTGGCACTGAAGCTTTCTTT. Amino acids: CASRDSGTEAFF.

The V call is TRBV19, the J call TRBJ1-2, with 11 bases that match TRBD1. Looked up from germline, CDR1 is LNHDA and CDR2 is SQIVND (reference sequence). V was clipped by 9 bases and J by 4 bases; unmatched bases: 4. This CDR3 comprises 13 residues. This chain's CDR3 is CASRDRGSYGYTF. In DNA form, the CDR3 reads TGTGCCAGCCGGGACAGGGGGTCCTATGGCTACACCTTC.

CDR3 protein: CASSLGGGTSQPYEQYF. The CDR3 DNA reads as TGCGCCAGCAGCTTGGGAGGCGGGACTAGCCAACCCTACGAGCAGTACTTC. The V call is TRBV5-1, the J call TRBJ2-7, with TRBD2 matching over 9 bases. Germline CDR1 reads SGHRS; CDR2 reads YFSETQ. Trimming removed 0 bases from V and 2 bases from J; junction bases left unmatched: 9. The CDR3 covers 17 residues. Filled out from reference TRBV5-1 and TRBJ2-7, the complete variable domain reads KAGVTQTPRYLIKTRGQQVTLSCSPISGHRSVSWYQQTPGQGLQFLFEYFSETQRNKGNFPGRFSGRQFSNSRSEMNVSTLELGDSALYLCASSLGGGTSQPYEQYFGPGTRLTVT.

This chain connects TRBV5-1 to TRBJ1-1; no reliable D call. Germline assignment: CDR1 SGHRS and CDR2 YFSETQ. V was pared by 1 base and J by 1 base, with 5 bases between. The CDR3 is made up of 13 amino acids. Written as DNA, the CDR3 is TGCGCCAGCAGCTTGATGGGGAACACTGAAGCTTTCTTT. It translates to CASSLMGNTEAFF.

J is TRBJ2-7 and V is TRBV28; D is unresolved. Between the trimmed V and J ends, which lost 2 bases and 0 bases, there was a span of 14 bases. This CDR3 is built from 16 residues. Germline CDR1 and CDR2: MDHEN and SYDVKM. The CDR3 reads CASSLTPTVTSYEQYF. Written as DNA, the CDR3 is TGTGCCAGCAGTTTAACCCCAACAGTAACCTCCTACGAGCAGTACTTC. Using reference TRBV28 and TRBJ2-7 for the parts outside the CDR3, the full variable domain is DVKVTQSSRYLVKRTGEKVFLECVQDMDHENMFWYRQDPGLGLRLIYFSYDVKMKEKGDIPEGYSVSREKKERFSLILESASTNQTSMYLCASSLTPTVTSYEQYFGPGTRLTVT.